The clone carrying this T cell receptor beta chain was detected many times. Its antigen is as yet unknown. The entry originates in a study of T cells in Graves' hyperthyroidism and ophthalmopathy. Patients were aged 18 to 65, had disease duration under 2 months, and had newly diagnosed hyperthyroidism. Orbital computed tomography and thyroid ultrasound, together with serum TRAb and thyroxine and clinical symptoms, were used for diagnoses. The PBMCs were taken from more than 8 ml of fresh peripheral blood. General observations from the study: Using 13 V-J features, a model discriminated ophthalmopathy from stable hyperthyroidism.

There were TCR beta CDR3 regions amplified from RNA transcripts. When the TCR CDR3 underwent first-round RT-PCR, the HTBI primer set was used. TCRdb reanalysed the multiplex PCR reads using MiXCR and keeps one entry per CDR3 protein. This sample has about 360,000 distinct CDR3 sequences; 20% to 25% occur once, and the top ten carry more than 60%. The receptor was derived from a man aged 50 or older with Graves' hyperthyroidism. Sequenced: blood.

CDR3 residues: CASSNRVTQYF. The DNA for the CDR3 is TGTGCCAGCAGTAACAGGGTTACGCAGTATTTT. This sequence joins TRBV28 and TRBJ2-3; possibly TRBD1 for D (6 bases). Between the trimmed V and J ends, which lost 5 bases and 8 bases, there was a span of 8 bases. CDR1 and CDR2 (germline): MDHEN, SYDVKM. This CDR3 is 11 amino acids long.